This T cell receptor (beta chain) was identified during a study of early T cells in non-severe SARS-CoV-2 infection. Study results and caveats: Private and CD4 specificities were missed by VDJdb matching, skewed to anti-spike CD8.

The CDR3 extends over 15 amino acids. The V end was cut by 4 bases, the J end by 2 bases, with 18 bases between. Germline CDR1 and CDR2: GTSNPN and SVGIG (reference sequence). MiXCR was run by TCRdb on the 5' RACE reads, yielding one entry per CDR3 protein. Of approximately 88,000 distinct CDR3 sequences detected, approximately 13% appear once; the ten largest clones hold 1.2% to 1.5%. Comments on this clonotype: Its antigen is currently unknown.

The receptor was derived from an adult who was a healthcare worker with PCR-confirmed SARS-CoV-2 infection or an uninfected control (not recorded which). The V gene is TRBV30, the J gene TRBJ2-7, with D unresolved. The specimen sequenced was whole blood. CDR3 amino acids: CAWNPPDRYTYEQYF. The CDR3 nucleotides read TGTGCCTGGAATCCCCCCGACCGATATACCTACGAGCAGTACTTC. The variable domain in full, with the rest retrieved from reference TRBV30 and TRBJ2-7, is SQTIHQWPATLVQPVGSPLSLECTVEGTSNPNLYWYRQAAGRGLQLLFYSVGIGQISSEVPQNLSASRPQDRQFILSSKKLLLSDSGFYLCAWNPPDRYTYEQYFGPGTRLTVT.